Here is one T cell receptor beta chain with its context. This CDR3 is 15 amino acids long. The germline CDR1 and CDR2 sequences are KGHSH and LQKENI. V lost 1 base to trimming and J lost 7 bases; unmatched junction nucleotides: 4. The record originates from a study of blood T cell repertoires in COVID-19. The overall study: PBMCs, B-cell-depleted T cells, or T cells were the source of the cDNA or gDNA that made up the material.

As processed by the authors: Cell counts per sample came from amplifying reference gene primers. Clones were read by immunoSEQ multiplex PCR, and TCRdb kept only the in-frame ones, dropping some. V and J calls plus clone size are reproduced from that table; the DNA served to infer D and trimming. The data hold hundreds of thousands of clones, with 75% to 90% observed a single time. Enrollees, about 18 to 89 years old, lived in 24 US areas. Material for sequencing was PBMCs or T cells enriched from blood (not recorded which). The V call is TRBV18, the J call TRBJ2-1, with 10 bases lining up with TRBD2. The receptor was derived from a woman between 40 and 55 years old who had recovered from COVID-19. CDR3 residues: CASSPLSSGSNEQFF. The CDR3 DNA follows: TGTGCCAGCTCACCACTGTCTAGCGGGAGTAATGAGCAGTTCTTC.